This T cell receptor (beta chain) derives from a study of T cells in narcolepsy. Notes on the study in general: Same-patient CSF and blood CD4+ T cell clonotypes included HCRT-specific and TRIB2-specific autoreactive ones.

Comments on this clone: What it binds is unknown.

Measured with immunoSEQ multiplex PCR; TCRdb has only the in-frame clones, and not every one. The table has tens of thousands of clones, around 88% seen once. Sequenced sample: CD45RA- memory CD4+ T cells from PBMCs. The clonotype was recovered from a human donor with narcolepsy.

CDR3 DNA: TGTGCCAGCAGCTCGTCCCGGGACACCTATGGCTACACCTTC. This sequence encodes CASSSSRDTYGYTF. J is TRBJ1-2 and V is TRBV7-2, with D perhaps TRBD1 (6 bases). CDR1 SGHTA and CDR2 FQGNSA come from the germline V gene. The CDR3 length is 14 residues. V lost 4 bases, J lost 4 bases, and 13 bases lay in between.